The 25 T cell receptor beta chains below were found in one sample sequenced in a study of cytomegalovirus exposure and HLA in healthy donors. With 60 Vbeta and 13 Jbeta primers, the PCR was carried out. Profiled with immunoSEQ multiplex PCR; TCRdb holds only in-frame clones, not every one. Of fewer than 250,000 clones in the sample, roughly 80% were seen once. The material sequenced was PBMCs. Receptors originate from a woman younger than 30 in good health and CMV-seronegative.

For this clone: The conserved phenylalanine or tryptophan is not found at the CDR3 terminus, so this likely reflects a read error. The chain carries TRBV5-6 and TRBJ1-2, with D possibly being TRBD1 (5 bases). There are 15 residues in the CDR3. Per the germline V gene, CDR1 is SGHDT and CDR2 is YYEEEE. V dropped 5 bases and J dropped 3 bases, with 17 bases sitting between them. The CDR3 bases are TGTGCCAGCAGGCTGGTAGCGGGGGGTGACTATGGCTACACCCTC. Translation gives CASRLVAGGDYGYTL.

The rearrangement joins TRBV20-1 to TRBJ1-2, with 8 bases fitting TRBD1. V lost 3 bases and J lost 14; bases outside the gene matches: 8. Germline V gene data show CDR1 as DFQATT and CDR2 as SNEGSKA (reference sequence). The CDR3 runs 11 residues. The CDR3 loop reads CSARDRAVKTF. CDR3 DNA sequence: TGCAGTGCTAGGGACAGGGCCGTTAAGACCTTC.

The chain combines TRBV5-1 with TRBJ2-7, with 8 bases aligning to TRBD1. The trim removed 1 base at V and 5 bases at J, leaving 8 bases unmatched. This CDR3 has 15 amino acids. Germline values: CDR1 SGHRS, CDR2 YFSETQ. The CDR3 here is CASSLITGGWDEQYF. CDR3 in DNA: TGCGCCAGCAGCTTGATAACAGGGGGTTGGGACGAGCAGTACTTC.

The chain employs TRBV7-3 and TRBJ2-7; D perhaps matches TRBD1 (6 bases). Trimming took 5 bases from V and 4 from J, leaving 12 bases between them. This CDR3 has 13 amino acids. Germline V gene sequence: CDR1 SGHTA, CDR2 FQGTGA. The CDR3 sequence is CASSPYREYEQYF. DNA for the CDR3: TGTGCCAGCAGCCCCTACAGGGAATACGAGCAGTACTTC.

The rearrangement uses TRBV9 and TRBJ2-1; TRBD2 aligns across 10 bases. The germline V gene has CDR1 SGDLS and CDR2 YYNGEE. With 4 bases clipped from V and 8 bases from J, the junction kept 3 bases outside the gene matches. The CDR3 extends over 13 amino acids. CDR3 coding DNA: TGTGCCAGCAGCCCTAGCGGGAGTGATGAGCAGTTCTTC. The encoded protein is CASSPSGSDEQFF.

The V and J genes are TRBV10-2 and TRBJ2-3, with D perhaps TRBD2 (6 bases). Germline CDR1 is WSHSY and CDR2 is SAAADI. CDR3 size: 15 residues. The germline V and J ends were trimmed by 0 bases and 4 bases, with 11 bases remaining between them. In DNA form, the CDR3 reads TGCGCCAGCAGTGAGTCGGTGCTAGCGTCAGATACGCAGTATTTT. Amino acids: CASSESVLASDTQYF.

The chain uses TRBV7-6 and TRBJ2-5; 8 nucleotides align to TRBD2. CDR1 is SGHVS and CDR2 is FNYEAQ in the germline V gene. This CDR3 spans 17 amino acids. V gave up 0 bases and J gave up 7 bases; unmatched junction bases: 13. CDR3 sequence: CASSLAPSGRVGRTQYF. As DNA, the CDR3 is TGTGCCAGCAGCTTAGCCCCCTCCGGGAGGGTTGGGAGGACCCAGTACTTC.

The chain carries TRBV12-2 and TRBJ2-7; whether TRBD2, the table's D call, matches the DNA was not checked. TRBV12-2 counts as a pseudogene. This CDR3 region has 19 residues. The CDR3 DNA reads as TGTGCAAGTCGCTTATCCTTACATTATCCGTGGGAGGGGTGGTCCGAGCAGTACTTC. Residues: CASRLSLHYPWEGWSEQYF.

The chain links TRBV30 to TRBJ2-5; D is ambiguous. Germline-derived CDR1 and CDR2 are GTSNPN and SVGIG (reference sequence). The CDR3 totals 13 residues. V was pared by 4 bases and J by 4 bases, with 13 bases between. The CDR3 coding sequence is TGTGCCTGGAAGATGGCCCCGGGAGAGACCCAGTACTTC. Residues: CAWKMAPGETQYF.

V and J are TRBV19 and TRBJ2-3; a possible D gene is TRBD2 (5 bases). V gave up 1 base and J gave up 7 bases, with 12 bases separating them. The CDR3 is 14 amino acids. Germline CDR1 reads LNHDA; CDR2 reads SQIVND (reference sequence). The CDR3 is CASSIVEGLNTQYF. The CDR3, as DNA: TGTGCCAGTAGTATAGTAGAGGGTCTGAATACGCAGTATTTT.

This sequence joins TRBV10-3 and TRBJ2-2, with 7 bases that match TRBD1. Per germline, CDR1 ENHRY and CDR2 SYGVKD. The CDR3 has 14 residues. V gave up 5 bases and J gave up 4 bases; unmatched junction bases: 4. The DNA for the CDR3 is TGTGCCATCAGTTGGACAGGCCCCACCGGGGAGCTGTTTTTT. The encoded protein is CAISWTGPTGELFF.

The genes are TRBV29-1 and TRBJ1-5; 8 bases match TRBD1. Germline CDR1 reads SQVTM; CDR2 reads ANQGSEA. The trim removed 7 bases at V and 1 base at J, leaving 6 bases unmatched. The CDR3 extends over 14 amino acids. CDR3 in amino acids: CSALTGDSNQPQHF. The CDR3 DNA follows: TGCAGCGCCCTGACAGGGGACAGCAATCAGCCCCAGCATTTT.

The V call is TRBV13, the J call TRBJ1-1, with 7 bases aligning to TRBD1. Germline CDR1 and CDR2: PRHDT and FYEKMQ (reference sequence). The CDR3 has 16 residues. With V trimmed by 5 bases and J by 6 bases, 15 bases remained unmatched. CDR3 loop: CASSPRETGRFAEAFF. The CDR3 nucleotides read TGTGCCAGCAGCCCCCGTGAGACAGGGAGGTTCGCTGAAGCTTTCTTT.

The gene calls are TRBV9 and TRBJ2-1, with 10 bases lining up with TRBD2. V was clipped by 0 bases and J by 8 bases; unmatched bases: 8. The germline V gene has CDR1 SGDLS and CDR2 YYNGEE. The CDR3 extends over 16 amino acids. CDR3 sequence (DNA): TGTGCCAGCAGCGTAGGGGCTAGCGGGAGAGTCGATGAGCAGTTCTTC. It yields the protein CASSVGASGRVDEQFF.

The chain uses TRBV6-1 and TRBJ1-5, with no clear D. This CDR3 comprises 17 residues. V shed 2 bases and J shed 0 bases, with 14 bases lying between them. Germline assignment: CDR1 MNHNS and CDR2 SASEGT. The CDR3 is CASSEIPPEYSNQPQHF. CDR3 nucleotide sequence: TGTGCCAGCAGTGAAATACCCCCAGAATATAGCAATCAGCCCCAGCATTTT.

CDR3 sequence reads: CASSSGANYGYTF. Here the CDR3 DNA reads TGTGCCAGTAGTTCGGGAGCTAACTATGGCTACACCTTC. The chain carries TRBV19 and TRBJ1-2; D unclear. Germline CDR1 LNHDA, CDR2 SQIVND (reference sequence). CDR3 length: 13 amino acids. V dropped 5 bases and J dropped 0 bases, with 7 bases sitting between them.

The genes are TRBV7-2 and TRBJ2-3; 8 bases agree with TRBD1. CDR3 size: 14 residues. Germline V lookup: CDR1 SGHTA, CDR2 FQGNSA. The trim removed 5 bases at V and 4 bases at J, leaving 5 bases unmatched. CDR3 loop: CASSRQGSADTQYF. The DNA of the CDR3 is TGTGCCAGCAGCCGACAGGGGTCGGCAGATACGCAGTATTTT.

Only a few counts were recorded for this clone. The gene calls are TRBV5-8 and TRBJ2-5; D ambiguous. The V gene lost 2 bases and the J gene lost 5 bases, with 16 bases spanning the gap. CDR3 length: 15 residues. From germline, CDR1 is SGHTS and CDR2 YDEGEE. The CDR3 DNA reads TGTGCCAGCAGCTTTGGGTCCCGAGGTGGGGAGACCCAGTACTTC. It translates to CASSFGSRGGETQYF. The full variable domain, in which reference TRBV5-8 and TRBJ2-5 provide the parts outside the CDR3, is EAGVTQSPTHLIKTRGQQATLRCSPISGHTSVYWYQQALGLGLQFLLWYDEGEERNRGNFPPRFSGRQFPNYSSELNVNALELEDSALYLCASSFGSRGGETQYFGPGTRLLVL.

The V and J genes are TRBV29-1 and TRBJ2-7; 10 bases align to TRBD1. V gave up 6 bases and J gave up 4 bases; unmatched junction bases: 6. From germline, CDR1 is SQVTM and CDR2 ANQGSEA. The CDR3 spans 13 residues. In DNA form, the CDR3 reads TGCAGCGTCGGGACAGGGGTTACATACGAGCAGTACTTC. Translated: CSVGTGVTYEQYF.

This clone occurred a few times. The chain combines TRBV27 with TRBJ1-4; 7 nucleotides match TRBD1. The CDR3 is 14 residues long. Germline V gene data show CDR1 as MNHEY and CDR2 as SMNVEV (reference sequence). Trimming removed 3 bases from V and 6 bases from J; junction bases left unmatched: 4. CDR3 in DNA: TGTGCCAGCAGTTTCGGACAGGACGATGAAAAACTGTTTTTT. Protein: CASSFGQDDEKLFF.

The chain uses TRBV7-6 and TRBJ1-3, with 7 positions matching TRBD1. This CDR3 is 16 amino acids long. The V and J ends lost 6 bases and 0 bases, in that order; junction bases with no gene match: 8. CDR1 and CDR2 from the germline V gene are SGHVS and FNYEAQ. CDR3 region: CASSSGTVNSGNTIYF. The CDR3 DNA reads as TGTGCCAGCAGTTCCGGGACAGTAAACTCTGGAAACACCATATATTTT.

The rearrangement uses TRBV6-6 and TRBJ2-5; possible D gene TRBD1, 6 bases. This CDR3 is built from 16 residues. Germline V gene sequence: CDR1 MNHNY, CDR2 SVGAGI (reference sequence). Trimming removed 5 bases at V and 2 bases at J, with 18 bases between. In DNA form, the CDR3 reads TGTGCCAGCAGTAACGATGGGACAACTGGACAAGAGACCCAGTACTTC. Translating it yields CASSNDGTTGQETQYF.

This chain uses TRBV5-6 with TRBJ2-5, with 14 bases aligning to TRBD2. Per germline, CDR1 SGHDT and CDR2 YYEEEE. The CDR3 contains 17 residues. Trimming took 2 bases from V and 5 from J; bases not matched to a gene: 8. CDR3 DNA: TGTGCCAGCAGCTTCGGTCGACTAGCGGGGGGGCACGAGACCCAGTACTTC. Protein product: CASSFGRLAGGHETQYF.

This clone was detected once. This sequence joins TRBV5-6 and TRBJ2-1; TRBD1 matches 7 bases. V lost 0 bases to trimming and J lost 4 bases; unmatched junction nucleotides: 1. CDR1 SGHDT and CDR2 YYEEEE come from the germline V gene. The CDR3 runs to 14 residues. The CDR3: CASSLGQGYNEQFF. Written as DNA, the CDR3 is TGTGCCAGCAGCTTGGGACAGGGATACAATGAGCAGTTCTTC.

The V gene is TRBV6-6, the J gene TRBJ1-1; D is undetermined. There are 11 residues in the CDR3. CDR1 MNHNY and CDR2 SVGAGI come from the germline V gene (reference sequence). Trimming took off 6 bases at V and 3 bases at J, with 5 bases between the two ends. The CDR3 sequence is CASREDTEAFF. The CDR3 DNA is TGTGCCAGCAGAGAGGACACTGAAGCTTTCTTT.